These 26 T cell receptor beta chains were sequenced from one sample in a study of T cells after yellow fever vaccination. TCRdb processed the 5' RACE reads anew with MiXCR; each CDR3 protein has one entry. This table has some 300,000 distinct CDR3 sequences, 8.7% appearing once. The sample in question was CD4+ T cells sorted from PBMCs, obtained 5 days after the yellow fever booster vaccination. These receptors were obtained from a young man who received the YFV17D yellow fever vaccine.

This clonotype was recorded many times. The rearrangement joins TRBV7-9 to TRBJ2-1; D may be TRBD2 (5 bases). Trimming removed 4 bases at V and 1 base at J, with 14 bases between. The CDR3 loop spans 16 amino acids. The germline CDR1 and CDR2 sequences are SEHNR and FQNEAQ (reference sequence). The CDR3 coding sequence is TGTGCCAGCAGCTCACCCGCAGGACTTTCCTACAATGAGCAGTTCTTC. Its translation: CASSSPAGLSYNEQFF.

J is TRBJ2-5 and V is TRBV7-2; 8 bases line up with TRBD2. V trimming: 3 bases; J trimming: 4 bases; junction bases outside the gene matches: 10. Germline values: CDR1 SGHTA, CDR2 FQGNSA. The CDR3 extends over 16 amino acids. The CDR3, as DNA: TGTGCCAGCAGCTTCGGGGGGGCCTTTTATTCAGAGACCCAGTACTTC. It specifies CASSFGGAFYSETQYF.

In its sample, this clonotype was seen a few times. CDR3 sequence (DNA): TGTGCCACCAGTGATCCGCAGGGCTATGGAGCTTTCTTT. This encodes CATSDPQGYGAFF. The V gene is TRBV24-1, the J gene TRBJ1-1, with D possibly TRBD1 on 5 matching bases. V was trimmed by 3 bases and J by 10 bases, leaving 14 bases between them. The CDR3 contains 13 residues. Germline loops: CDR1 KGHDR, CDR2 SFDVKD.

In its sample, this clonotype was seen many times. The chain employs TRBV29-1 and TRBJ1-2; weak D call: TRBD1 (5 bases). V was trimmed by 6 bases and J by 13 bases, leaving 21 bases between them. CDR3 length: 12 residues. Germline V gene sequence: CDR1 SQVTM, CDR2 ANQGSEA. CDR3 sequence reads: CSVGVGMEIGTF. As DNA, the CDR3 is TGCAGCGTGGGGGTTGGGATGGAAATAGGCACCTTC. The full variable domain, completed using reference TRBV29-1 and TRBJ1-2, is SAVISQKPSRDICQRGTSLTIQCQVDSQVTMMFWYRQQPGQSLTLIATANQGSEATYESGFVIDKFPISRPNLTFSTLTVSNMSPEDSSIYLCSVGVGMEIGTFGSGTRLTVV.

This clonotype was seen many times. This sequence joins TRBV10-1 and TRBJ1-5; no firm D call. V gave up 3 bases and J gave up 6 bases, with 6 bases separating them. The length of the CDR3 is 12 residues. Looked up from germline, CDR1 is WNHNN and CDR2 is SYGVQD (reference sequence). The CDR3 sequence: CASSDSGQPQHF. The CDR3 DNA sequence: TGCGCCAGCAGTGACTCGGGTCAGCCCCAGCATTTT.

This clonotype turned up a few times. The CDR3 sequence: CASSSLLGQGHGANEKLFF. The DNA of the CDR3 is TGTGCCAGCAGCTCGTTACTCGGACAGGGGCATGGAGCTAATGAAAAACTGTTTTTT. The chain has TRBV11-2 and TRBJ1-4, with 9 bases lining up with TRBD1. V shed 4 bases, J shed 3 bases, and the junction held 15 bases outside the gene matches. The CDR3 has 19 amino acids. Germline V CDR1 and CDR2: SGHAT, FQNNGV.

The chain is built from TRBV4-3 and TRBJ1-2; D perhaps matches TRBD1 (5 bases). The CDR3 covers 14 residues. Germline values: CDR1 LGHNA, CDR2 YSLEER. V lost 5 bases to trimming and J lost 4 bases, with 14 bases between them. The CDR3 DNA reads as TGCGCCAGCAGCGTGGGGCGAACAACCTATGGCTACACCTTC. Protein: CASSVGRTTYGYTF.

This chain connects TRBV5-1 to TRBJ1-6; 8 positions agree with TRBD1. The germline CDR1 and CDR2 sequences are SGHRS and YFSETQ. V was pared by 0 bases and J by 9 bases, with 2 bases of the junction left unmatched. This CDR3 region has 14 residues. The CDR3 DNA sequence: TGCGCCAGCAGCTTGGGACAGGGGAGTTCACCCCTCCACTTT. This translates into CASSLGQGSSPLHF.

Only a few counts were recorded for this clonotype. This chain connects TRBV10-3 to TRBJ1-5, with D unresolved. V was clipped by 3 bases and J by 5 bases, with 11 bases between them. This CDR3 has 14 amino acids. CDR1 and CDR2 (germline): ENHRY, SYGVKD. CDR3 residues: CAISDSSSDQPQHF. The DNA for the CDR3 is TGTGCCATCAGTGATTCGAGTAGTGATCAGCCCCAGCATTTT.

The sample holds a few counts of this clonotype. The genes are TRBV4-3 and TRBJ1-1, with no clear D. This CDR3 has 13 residues. From germline, CDR1 is LGHNA and CDR2 YSLEER. Trimming stripped 3 bases from V and 4 bases from J, with 9 bases between. CDR3 in DNA: TGCGCCAGCAGCCACGATCGTGGCACTGAAGCTTTCTTT. Translating it yields CASSHDRGTEAFF.

The genes are TRBV19 and TRBJ1-5, with 8 bases lining up with TRBD1. Germline CDR1 and CDR2: LNHDA and SQIVND (reference sequence). Trimming removed 6 bases from V and 3 bases from J; junction bases left unmatched: 10. CDR3 length equals 16 residues. Written as DNA, the CDR3 is TGTGCCAGTAGAACCTCCGGACAGGGCCCCAATCAGCCCCAGCATTTT. Translating it yields CASRTSGQGPNQPQHF.

This clonotype appeared a few times. This chain links TRBV25-1 with TRBJ2-1, with TRBD2 matching 11 bases. CDR1 and CDR2 from the germline V gene are MGHDK and SYGVNS. CDR3 length: 16 amino acids. Germline trimming cut 10 bases from V and 1 base from J; bases unmatched to any gene: 9. The CDR3 nucleotides read TGTGCCACCGACCGTCCTAGCGGGGGGTCCTACAATGAGCAGTTCTTC. Amino acids: CATDRPSGGSYNEQFF.

This clonotype was counted only a few times. This chain connects TRBV6-2 or TRBV6-3 to TRBJ2-3; D may match TRBD1 or TRBD2 (5 bases each). The CDR3 extends over 17 amino acids. V gave up 5 bases and J gave up 6 bases, with 24 bases separating them. The germline V gene has CDR1 MNHEY and CDR2 SVGEGT. Written as DNA, the CDR3 is TGTGCCAGCAGTCTATGGCCTGGGACGGCCGCTCACGATACGCAGTATTTT. It codes for CASSLWPGTAAHDTQYF.

The chain is built from TRBV3-1 and TRBJ2-3, with 7 positions matching TRBD2. In germline, CDR1 is LGHDT, CDR2 YNNKEL (reference sequence). The CDR3 length is 13 residues. Losses at the gene ends were 7 bases for V and 4 bases for J; bases not matched to a gene: 5. As DNA, the CDR3 is TGTGCCAGCACCCCGGGAGGTTCAGATACGCAGTATTTT. It codes for CASTPGGSDTQYF.

The chain uses TRBV12-3 or TRBV12-4 and TRBJ1-1, with 9 positions matching TRBD1. Germline trimming cut 3 bases from V and 10 bases from J; bases unmatched to any gene: 15. This CDR3 is built from 16 residues. The CDR3 nucleotides are TGTGCCAGCAGTTTCGACAGGGGGATCCGGACGGGTCGAGCTTTCTTT. Its protein product is CASSFDRGIRTGRAFF.

This clonotype occurred a few times. The rearrangement uses TRBV29-1 and TRBJ2-1; 9 bases map to TRBD1. Germline assignment: CDR1 SQVTM and CDR2 ANQGSEA. This CDR3 has 16 amino acids. V gave up 0 bases and J gave up 3 bases; unmatched junction bases: 6. CDR3 sequence: CSVEDPPGQGYNEQFF. CDR3 DNA sequence: TGCAGCGTTGAAGACCCCCCGGGACAGGGCTACAATGAGCAGTTCTTC.

The rearrangement links TRBV6-5 to TRBJ2-5; 9 nucleotides align to TRBD2. Trimming cost V 6 bases and J 5 bases; bases outside gene matches: 4. There are 13 residues in the CDR3. The germline V gene has CDR1 MNHEY and CDR2 SVGAGI. CDR3 in amino acids: CASRLAGVETQYF. As DNA, the CDR3 is TGTGCCAGCAGATTAGCGGGGGTGGAGACCCAGTACTTC.

In its sample, this clonotype was seen many times. J is TRBJ2-2 and V is TRBV9, with 10 bases lining up with TRBD2. The V gene's germline CDR1 is SGDLS and CDR2 YYNGEE. J gave up 1 base and V 8 bases, and 5 bases lay outside the gene matches. This CDR3 comprises 15 residues. The CDR3 DNA is TGTGCCAGTGGTAGCGGGGGGTGGAACACCGGGGAGCTGTTTTTT. Its translation is CASGSGGWNTGELFF.

This chain links TRBV27 with TRBJ2-1; D is ambiguous. Germline-derived CDR1 and CDR2 are MNHEY and SMNVEV (reference sequence). The CDR3 runs 14 residues. The germline V and J ends were trimmed by 0 bases and 9 bases, with 12 bases remaining between them. The CDR3 reads CASSLSMGWGEQFF. The CDR3, as DNA: TGTGCCAGCAGTTTATCCATGGGATGGGGTGAGCAGTTCTTC.

This clonotype appeared a few times. The CDR3 loop is CSALSLADASTDTQYF. The DNA of the CDR3 is TGCAGTGCTTTATCATTAGCGGATGCTAGCACAGATACGCAGTATTTT. The chain combines TRBV20-1 with TRBJ2-3; a weak D match, TRBD2 (6 bases). Trimming pared 5 bases from V and 0 bases from J, leaving 18 bases between. Germline CDR1 DFQATT, CDR2 SNEGSKA (reference sequence). The CDR3 totals 16 residues.

The chain has TRBV6-2 or TRBV6-3 and TRBJ2-4; possibly TRBD1 or TRBD2 for D (5 bases each). V was cut by 2 bases and J by 3 bases, with 11 bases left in between. Looked up from germline, CDR1 is MNHEY and CDR2 is SVGEGT. This CDR3 has 15 residues. CDR3 protein: CASSYVGVDKNIQYF. The CDR3, as DNA: TGTGCCAGCAGTTACGTGGGGGTGGACAAAAACATTCAGTACTTC.

This clonotype has just a few counts. The chain employs TRBV20-1 and TRBJ1-3; D remains unclear. From germline, CDR1 is DFQATT and CDR2 SNEGSKA (reference sequence). Trimming took off 6 bases at V and 0 bases at J, with 21 bases between the two ends. The length of the CDR3 is 17 residues. The CDR3 sequence: CSAQPTFSLFSGNTIYF. In DNA form, the CDR3 reads TGCAGTGCGCAGCCCACCTTTAGTCTCTTCTCTGGAAACACCATATATTTT.

The gene calls are TRBV19 and TRBJ1-5; D may be TRBD1 (6 bases). The CDR3 is 14 amino acids. Trimming left V 5 bases short and J 0 bases short, with 8 bases between. Germline-derived CDR1 and CDR2 are LNHDA and SQIVND (reference sequence). The CDR3 region is CASSQQGSNQPQHF. DNA of the CDR3: TGTGCCAGTAGTCAACAGGGTAGCAATCAGCCCCAGCATTTT.

This clonotype came up a few times. The rearrangement links TRBV4-1 to TRBJ1-2, with D perhaps matching TRBD1 (5 bases). This CDR3 spans 16 amino acids. In germline, CDR1 is MGHRA, CDR2 YSYEKL. Trimming took 4 bases from V and 1 from J, leaving 16 bases between them. The DNA for the CDR3 is TGCGCCAGCAGCCTTGGGACCTCCGTTATTAACTATGGCTACACCTTC. As protein: CASSLGTSVINYGYTF.

This sequence joins TRBV3-1 and TRBJ2-2, with TRBD2 as a possible D gene (5 bases). Germline V gene sequence: CDR1 LGHDT, CDR2 YNNKEL (reference sequence). V dropped 2 bases and J dropped 0 bases, with 10 bases sitting between them. The CDR3 loop spans 16 amino acids. The CDR3 region is CASSQWRVANTGELFF. The CDR3 bases are TGTGCCAGCAGCCAATGGCGGGTAGCGAACACCGGGGAGCTGTTTTTT.

The rearrangement uses TRBV24-1 and TRBJ1-1, with D possibly being TRBD1 (6 bases). CDR1 is KGHDR, CDR2 SFDVKD, per germline. With 5 bases removed from V and 0 bases from J, the gap between germline ends came to 21 bases. The length of the CDR3 is 18 residues. The CDR3 bases are TGTGCCACCAGTGCCAGATTGCCGACAGGAAGAATGAACACTGAAGCTTTCTTT. Translating it yields CATSARLPTGRMNTEAFF.